The clone carrying this T cell receptor beta chain was counted at least ten times. Its cognate antigen is unknown. This specimen comes from a study of metastatic and nonmetastatic thyroid tumors. Looking at the study overall: Blood and tumor or nodule tissue repertoires from malignant and benign thyroid patients were compared. Study-wide points: TCR beta diversity was reportedly significantly higher in malignant thyroid tumors than benign nodules, in blood and tumor.

V dropped 2 bases and J dropped 2; count of bases not matched to a gene: 5. CDR3 length: 16 residues. Per the germline V gene, CDR1 is GTSNPN and CDR2 is SVGIG (reference sequence). TCRdb re-analyzed the PCR reads through MiXCR. The sample has 20,000 or so clones, 22% seen once. Patients were all untreated before their thyroid surgery. Sequenced sample: tumor tissue. The V gene is TRBV30, the J gene TRBJ2-1; 11 bases map to TRBD2. The origin of this receptor is a male donor with papillary thyroid cancer or a benign thyroid nodule (not recorded which). Some clones in this sample may be carry-over from other donors' samples. As DNA, the CDR3 is TGTGCCTGGAGTATGGGACTAGCGGCTACCTACAATGAGCAGTTCTTC. Encoded protein: CAWSMGLAATYNEQFF.